Shown below are 32 T cell receptor beta chains from a single sample sequenced in a study of OX40 agonist ivuxolimab in advanced cancers. Assay used: immunoSEQ multiplex PCR; TCRdb lists only in-frame clones, some missing. The sample has tens of thousands of clones, roughly 94% seen once. The starting material was CD4+ or CD8+ T cells sorted from blood, obtained in a trial of the OX40 agonist ivuxolimab. Receptors were obtained from an adult with an advanced solid tumor such as melanoma, head and neck, liver or kidney cancer.

The rearrangement joins TRBV18 to TRBJ2-7; D remains ambiguous. The germline V gene has CDR1 KGHSH and CDR2 LQKENI. The ends were cut back, 0 bases at V and 0 bases at J, with 0 bases in the middle. The CDR3 is made up of 12 amino acids. CDR3 DNA: TGTGCCAGCTCACCACCCTCCTACGAGCAGTACTTC. Amino acid sequence: CASSPPSYEQYF.

The chain is built from TRBV19 and TRBJ1-1; unclear D gene. This CDR3 has 13 residues. In germline, CDR1 is LNHDA, CDR2 SQIVND (reference sequence). V gave up 1 base and J gave up 10 bases, with 13 bases separating them. CDR3 amino acids: CASSIGQIRGAFF. The DNA for the CDR3 is TGTGCCAGTAGTATAGGCCAAATAAGAGGAGCTTTCTTT.

The rearrangement uses TRBV7-9 and TRBJ2-1; D gene uncertain. The CDR3 covers 12 residues. CDR1 is SEHNR, CDR2 FQNEAQ, per germline (reference sequence). With 5 bases removed from V and 4 bases from J, the gap between germline ends came to 6 bases. The CDR3 reads CASSDQYNEQFF. The CDR3 bases are TGTGCCAGCAGCGATCAATACAATGAGCAGTTCTTC. The full variable domain, its missing parts supplied by reference TRBV7-9 and TRBJ2-1, is DTGVSQNPRHKITKRGQNVTFRCDPISEHNRLYWYRQTLGQGPEFLTYFQNEAQLEKSRLLSDRFSAERPKGSFSTLEIQRTEQGDSAMYLCASSDQYNEQFFGPGTRLTVL.

In its sample, this clone was seen once. The rearrangement links TRBV7-9 to TRBJ2-7, with 7 bases matching TRBD2. Germline trimming cut 5 bases from V and 1 base from J; bases unmatched to any gene: 5. The CDR3 covers 14 residues. Germline CDR1 and CDR2: SEHNR and FQNEAQ (reference sequence). The CDR3 DNA reads TGTGCCAGCAGCCGGGACTACTCTTCCTACGAGCAGTACTTC. As protein: CASSRDYSSYEQYF.

The gene calls are TRBV29-1 and TRBJ2-5; no reliable D call. Germline CDR1 is SQVTM and CDR2 is ANQGSEA. V was cut by 2 bases and J by 2 bases, with 12 bases left in between. The CDR3 is made up of 14 amino acids. The CDR3 sequence is CSVEWVSQQETQYF. CDR3 sequence (DNA): TGCAGCGTTGAATGGGTTAGTCAGCAAGAGACCCAGTACTTC.

The chain has TRBV28 and TRBJ1-1; D remains unclear. This CDR3 contains 13 residues. Deletions cut 2 bases from V and 0 bases from J, with 4 bases between. Germline V gene data show CDR1 as MDHEN and CDR2 as SYDVKM. CDR3 amino acids: CASSLQLNTEAFF. In nucleotides, the CDR3 is TGTGCCAGCAGTTTACAGTTGAACACTGAAGCTTTCTTT.

V gene TRBV7-9 combines with J gene TRBJ1-2; D is unresolved. V lost 4 bases, J lost 4 bases, and 10 bases lay in between. CDR3 length: 13 residues. The germline CDR1 and CDR2 sequences are SEHNR and FQNEAQ (reference sequence). The CDR3 DNA sequence: TGTGCCAGCAGCTCCGACACACTCTATGGCTACACCTTC. It codes for CASSSDTLYGYTF.

The chain joins TRBV19 to TRBJ2-7; no clear D. V was pared by 8 bases and J by 2 bases, with 13 bases between. Germline V gene sequence: CDR1 LNHDA, CDR2 SQIVND (reference sequence). CDR3 length: 13 residues. As DNA, the CDR3 is TGTGCCAGTCGAGGCAGTTGGACCTACGAGCAGTACTTC. It encodes CASRGSWTYEQYF.

This clone was seen a single time. The chain uses TRBV5-5 and TRBJ2-2, with a tentative D call TRBD1 (6 bases). From germline, CDR1 is SGHKS and CDR2 YYEKEE (reference sequence). V lost 0 bases, J lost 6 bases, and 9 bases lay in between. The CDR3 extends over 14 amino acids. DNA for the CDR3: TGTGCCAGCAGCTTGGTGCAGGGGTCCGGGGAGCTGTTTTTT. Translation: CASSLVQGSGELFF. The full variable domain, rest sourced from reference TRBV5-5 and TRBJ2-2, is DAGVTQSPTHLIKTRGQQVTLRCSPISGHKSVSWYQQVLGQGPQFIFQYYEKEERGRGNFPDRFSARQFPNYSSELNVNALLLGDSALYLCASSLVQGSGELFFGEGSRLTVL.

The chain carries TRBV6-5 and TRBJ2-3; no reliable D call. The CDR3 contains 11 residues. V was clipped by 7 bases and J by 6 bases, with 8 bases between them. The germline V gene has CDR1 MNHEY and CDR2 SVGAGI. The CDR3 coding sequence is TGTGCCAGCACCCTCGGGGATACGCAGTATTTT. This encodes CASTLGDTQYF.

This chain links TRBV7-2 with TRBJ2-2; D uncertain. The CDR3 covers 13 residues. V lost 5 bases and J 6 bases, leaving 10 bases between the germline ends. Germline V gene lookup returns CDR1 SGHTA and CDR2 FQGNSA. The CDR3 DNA follows: TGTGCCAGCAGCCACGTGGGTCCCGGGGAGCTGTTTTTT. Protein: CASSHVGPGELFF.

The gene calls are TRBV27 and TRBJ1-2; D unclear. V was shortened by 2 bases and J by 3 bases, with 7 bases between the two germline ends. The CDR3 is 13 amino acids. CDR1 and CDR2 (germline): MNHEY, SMNVEV (reference sequence). For the CDR3, the DNA is TGTGCCAGCAGTTTAAACGATCACTATGGCTACACCTTC. Translation: CASSLNDHYGYTF.

The gene calls are TRBV5-4 and TRBJ2-5; D might be TRBD1 or TRBD2, each matching 5 bases. The CDR3 contains 15 residues. Trimming removed 4 bases from V and 4 bases from J, with 17 bases in between. In germline, CDR1 is SGHNT, CDR2 YYREEE (reference sequence). CDR3 sequence: CASSPSRGGGETQYF. In DNA, the CDR3 is TGTGCCAGCAGCCCCTCGAGGGGCGGCGGAGAGACCCAGTACTTC. The whole variable domain, filled in from reference TRBV5-4 and TRBJ2-5, reads ETGVTQSPTHLIKTRGQQVTLRCSSQSGHNTVSWYQQALGQGPQFIFQYYREEENGRGNFPPRFSGLQFPNYSSELNVNALELDDSALYLCASSPSRGGGETQYFGPGTRLLVL.

The chain is built from TRBV15 and TRBJ1-3; 7 bases map to TRBD1. Trimming took 5 bases from V and 2 from J; bases not matched to a gene: 6. Germline V gives CDR1 LNHNV, CDR2 YYDKDF (reference sequence). The CDR3 extends over 15 amino acids. The CDR3: CATSATGATGNTIYF. CDR3 DNA: TGTGCCACCAGCGCAACAGGGGCCACTGGAAACACCATATATTTT.

V is TRBV28 and J is TRBJ1-3; 10 nucleotides agree with TRBD1. Germline loops: CDR1 MDHEN, CDR2 SYDVKM. J gave up 0 bases and V 6 bases, and 5 bases lay outside the gene matches. The CDR3 contains 16 residues. Here the CDR3 DNA reads TGTGCCAGCAGATCGACAGGGGGCGTCTCTGGAAACACCATATATTTT. Translation: CASRSTGGVSGNTIYF.

The chain carries TRBV25-1 and TRBJ1-2; 9 bases line up with TRBD1. CDR1 MGHDK and CDR2 SYGVNS come from the germline V gene. J was trimmed by 4 bases and V by 1 base; bases with no gene match: 4. The CDR3 is made up of 15 amino acids. CDR3 residues: CASSEFAQGAYGYTF. DNA for the CDR3: TGTGCCAGCAGTGAATTTGCACAGGGGGCCTATGGCTACACCTTC.

The chain has TRBV27 and TRBJ1-5; D ambiguous. Germline V lookup: CDR1 MNHEY, CDR2 SMNVEV (reference sequence). This CDR3 is built from 13 residues. Trimming took off 4 bases at V and 6 bases at J, with 10 bases between the two ends. CDR3 loop: CASSWGDGQPQHF. The CDR3 bases are TGTGCCAGCAGTTGGGGTGATGGTCAGCCCCAGCATTTT.

This sequence joins TRBV5-6 and TRBJ2-3; tentatively, D is TRBD1 (6 bases). The CDR3 runs 17 residues. Germline V CDR1 and CDR2: SGHDT, YYEEEE. V was trimmed by 0 bases and J by 1 base, leaving 15 bases between them. The CDR3: CASSLGPSGDGTDTQYF. CDR3 in DNA: TGTGCCAGCAGCTTGGGTCCGTCAGGGGACGGCACAGATACGCAGTATTTT.

This clone was counted a single time. V and J are TRBV6-4 and TRBJ2-2; 10 nucleotides line up with TRBD1. The V segment lost 8 bases and the J segment 7 bases; nucleotides outside the gene matches: 7. Germline V gene sequence: CDR1 MRHNA, CDR2 SNTAGT. The CDR3 is 14 residues long. The CDR3 nucleotides read TGTGCCAGCGGAGACAGGGGGCATGGCGGGGAGCTGTTTTTT. Protein sequence: CASGDRGHGGELFF.

This sequence joins TRBV4-3 and TRBJ2-1; TRBD1 might be the D (6 bases). V dropped 3 bases and J dropped 5 bases, with 11 bases sitting between them. The CDR3 is made up of 14 amino acids. Germline V lookup: CDR1 LGHNA, CDR2 YSLEER. The CDR3: CASSHAGQHNEQFF. The CDR3 nucleotides read TGCGCCAGCAGCCACGCTGGACAGCACAATGAGCAGTTCTTC.

The rearrangement links TRBV6-5 to TRBJ1-4; D is perhaps TRBD1 (5 bases). The CDR3 loop spans 13 amino acids. Germline lookup yields CDR1 MNHEY and CDR2 SVGAGI. V shed 2 bases and J shed 7 bases, with 8 bases lying between them. The CDR3 nucleotides read TGTGCCAGCAGTTACATGGGGCCTGAAAAACTGTTTTTT. Translating it yields CASSYMGPEKLFF.

The rearrangement links TRBV4-1 to TRBJ2-7; D ambiguous. Germline CDR1 and CDR2: MGHRA and YSYEKL. The CDR3 is 13 residues long. Trimming removed 3 bases from V and 0 bases from J, with 6 bases in between. CDR3 loop: CASSQDGSYEQYF. Written as DNA, the CDR3 is TGCGCCAGCAGCCAGGACGGCTCCTACGAGCAGTACTTC.

The genes are TRBV6-6 and TRBJ2-7; D remains ambiguous. Germline CDR1 MNHNY, CDR2 SVGAGI (reference sequence). This CDR3 comprises 11 residues. Trimming cost V 0 bases and J 7 bases, with 4 bases left between them. The CDR3, as DNA: TGTGCCAGCAGTTACTCAGGGGAGCAGTACTTC. Protein: CASSYSGEQYF.

The chain employs TRBV7-3 and TRBJ1-1; D is unresolved. The CDR3 is 13 residues long. Looked up from germline, CDR1 is SGHTA and CDR2 is FQGTGA. V lost 5 bases to trimming and J lost 8 bases, with 15 bases between them. The CDR3 DNA follows: TGTGCCAGCAGCCAAGACAACTGGAGCGAAGCTTTCTTT. Protein product: CASSQDNWSEAFF. Complete variable domain (other parts from reference TRBV7-3 and TRBJ1-1): GAGVSQTPSNKVTEKGKYVELRCDPISGHTALYWYRQSLGQGPEFLIYFQGTGAADDSGLPNDRFFAVRPEGSVSTLKIQRTERGDSAVYLCASSQDNWSEAFFGQGTRLTVV.

This clone was found once. The rearrangement uses TRBV4-3 and TRBJ2-7; 13 bases are a match to TRBD2. This CDR3 is 16 amino acids long. The germline V gene has CDR1 LGHNA and CDR2 YSLEER. Losses at the gene ends were 3 bases for V and 5 bases for J; bases not matched to a gene: 7. Here the CDR3 reads CASSHSLAGGLNEQYF. CDR3 sequence (DNA): TGCGCCAGCAGCCATTCACTAGCGGGAGGGCTTAACGAGCAGTACTTC.

The V gene is TRBV6-5, the J gene TRBJ2-5; 7 bases match TRBD1. The CDR3 loop spans 14 amino acids. CDR1 and CDR2 (germline): MNHEY, SVGAGI. V lost 7 bases, J lost 4 bases, and 9 bases stayed unmatched. CDR3 nucleotides: TGTGCCAGCATCGAGGGGGCCAACCTAGAGACCCAGTACTTC. Protein: CASIEGANLETQYF.

The rearrangement joins TRBV5-6 to TRBJ2-2, with D hard to call. V was trimmed by 4 bases and J by 4 bases, leaving 8 bases between them. CDR1 and CDR2 from the germline V gene are SGHDT and YYEEEE. This CDR3 region has 13 residues. DNA for the CDR3: TGTGCCAGCAGCCCAGGCAGCACCGGGGAGCTGTTTTTT. Translating gives CASSPGSTGELFF.

This clone was counted only a few times. At the DNA level, this CDR3 is encoded by other sequences in the same sample as well. This sequence joins TRBV5-6 and TRBJ2-7; D gene unclear. This CDR3 spans 11 amino acids. The germline CDR1 and CDR2 sequences are SGHDT and YYEEEE. Trimming took off 3 bases at V and 4 bases at J, with 5 bases between the two ends. CDR3: CASSSSYEQYF. The CDR3 DNA reads TGTGCCAGCAGCTCTAGTTACGAGCAGTACTTC.

Here the CDR3 DNA reads TGTGCTAGTGGTTTGCCCGGGGACAGTACAAATGAAAAACTGTTTTTT. This sequence encodes CASGLPGDSTNEKLFF. The J gene is TRBJ1-4, the V gene TRBV12-5; TRBD1 matches 7 bases. The CDR3 length is 16 residues. Germline lookup yields CDR1 LGHNT and CDR2 FRNRAP. Germline trimming cut 2 bases from V and 5 bases from J; bases unmatched to any gene: 8.

The J gene is TRBJ2-4, the V gene TRBV28; D is undetermined. Germline values: CDR1 MDHEN, CDR2 SYDVKM. The V gene lost 3 bases and the J gene lost 0 bases, with 6 bases spanning the gap. The CDR3 totals 14 residues. The CDR3 loop reads CASSFEVAKNIQYF. The CDR3 DNA is TGTGCCAGCAGTTTTGAGGTAGCCAAAAACATTCAGTACTTC.

A single count supports this clone. The chain links TRBV11-3 to TRBJ2-7, with TRBD1 matching 9 bases. V dropped 5 bases and J dropped 1; count of bases not matched to a gene: 3. Germline CDR1 is SGHNT and CDR2 is YENEEA. The CDR3 is made up of 14 amino acids. DNA of the CDR3: TGTGCCAGCAGCGCCGGGACAGGGTCCTACGAGCAGTACTTC. Translation: CASSAGTGSYEQYF.

Comment on this clone: The sample carries other DNA sequences with the same CDR3. The V call is TRBV29-1, the J call TRBJ2-1; maybe TRBD1 (8 bases). Germline V gene data show CDR1 as SQVTM and CDR2 as ANQGSEA. V lost 7 bases, J lost 5 bases, and 21 bases lay in between. This CDR3 has 15 residues. CDR3 in amino acids: CSGGGRTGNHNEQFF. Here the CDR3 DNA reads TGCAGCGGGGGGGGTCGGACAGGGAATCACAATGAGCAGTTCTTC.